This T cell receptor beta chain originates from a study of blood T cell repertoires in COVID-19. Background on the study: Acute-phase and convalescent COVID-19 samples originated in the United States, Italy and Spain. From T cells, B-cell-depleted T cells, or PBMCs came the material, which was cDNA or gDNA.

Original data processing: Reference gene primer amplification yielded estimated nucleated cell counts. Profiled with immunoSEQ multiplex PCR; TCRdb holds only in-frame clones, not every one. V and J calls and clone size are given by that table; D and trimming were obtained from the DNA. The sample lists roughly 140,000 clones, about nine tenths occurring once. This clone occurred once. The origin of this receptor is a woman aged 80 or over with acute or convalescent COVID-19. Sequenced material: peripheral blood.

The chain's CDR3 is CASGAVGTSYGYTF. DNA for the CDR3: TGTGCCAGCGGGGCAGTAGGCACAAGTTATGGCTACACCTTC. The V and J genes are TRBV6-5 and TRBJ1-2, with a weak D call TRBD1 (5 bases). Deletions cut 8 bases from V and 5 bases from J, with 18 bases between. Germline V gene sequence: CDR1 MNHEY, CDR2 SVGAGI. This CDR3 has 14 amino acids.